The clone carrying this T cell receptor beta chain was picked up one time. Its cognate antigen is unknown. The sample belongs to a study of T cell responses to AZD1222 COVID-19 vaccine. Measured with immunoSEQ multiplex PCR; TCRdb has only the in-frame clones, and not every one. This table has about 160,000 clones, roughly 90% appearing once. Study-wide findings and caveats: Seropositive at baseline were only a handful of AZD1222 recipients. The study found vaccine-associated CD4 TCRs spanning spike, dominant at 160-218 and 743-854. Donors were chiefly white British, with a greater number of females, and clonal diversity was perhaps underestimated.

The CDR3 extends over 14 amino acids. CDR1 and CDR2 (germline): GTSNPN, SVGIG (reference sequence). Trimming stripped 4 bases from V and 5 bases from J, with 15 bases between. The sequence derives from an adult who received the AZD1222 COVID-19 vaccine. The starting material was peripheral blood, obtained 28 days after the second AZD1222 dose. The V and J genes are TRBV30 and TRBJ2-1; D possibly uses TRBD1 or TRBD2 (6 bases each). CDR3 loop: CAWNPGAGNNEQFF. CDR3 bases: TGTGCCTGGAACCCGGGGGCCGGAAACAATGAGCAGTTCTTC.